This TCR beta chain was observed in a study of OX40 agonist ivuxolimab in advanced cancers. On the study more broadly: In this cohort, patients received ivuxolimab, an agonistic anti-OX40 (CD134) antibody. Aged roughly 23 to 79 with a mean of approximately 60 years, they were almost 85% male.

Sequenced by immunoSEQ multiplex PCR; TCRdb stores in-frame clones only, minus some. The repertoire has tens of thousands of clones, about 88% of them found once; the top ten carry around 7.8%. Study-wide results and caveats: Researchers did not determine the expanded peripheral T cells' antigen specificity. Relative to CD4+ cells, CD8+ T cells on average had more expanded clones.

This CDR3 region has 15 residues. V lost 0 bases, J lost 5 bases, and 1 base stayed unmatched. Germline-derived CDR1 and CDR2 are KGHSH and LQKENI. This clone was found a few times. The target antigen is unknown. This chain links TRBV18 with TRBJ2-2; 9 bases align to TRBD2. The sequences come from CD4+ or CD8+ T cells sorted from blood, collected in a trial of the OX40 agonist ivuxolimab. This TCR came from an adult with an advanced solid tumor such as melanoma, head and neck, liver or kidney cancer. CDR3: CASSPPTSGTGELFF. For the CDR3, the DNA is TGTGCCAGCTCACCACCGACTAGCGGAACCGGGGAGCTGTTTTTT.